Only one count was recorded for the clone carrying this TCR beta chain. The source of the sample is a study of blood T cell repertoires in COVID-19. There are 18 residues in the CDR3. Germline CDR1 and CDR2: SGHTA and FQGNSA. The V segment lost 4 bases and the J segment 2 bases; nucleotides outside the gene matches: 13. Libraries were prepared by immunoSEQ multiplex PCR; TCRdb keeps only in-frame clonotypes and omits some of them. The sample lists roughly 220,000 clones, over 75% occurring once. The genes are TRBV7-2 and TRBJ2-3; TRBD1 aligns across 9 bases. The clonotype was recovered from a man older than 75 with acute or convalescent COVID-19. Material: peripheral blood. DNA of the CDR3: TGTGCCAGCAGCTCCAGGCCGGGACAGGGAAAATACACAGATACGCAGTATTTT. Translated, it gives CASSSRPGQGKYTDTQYF.